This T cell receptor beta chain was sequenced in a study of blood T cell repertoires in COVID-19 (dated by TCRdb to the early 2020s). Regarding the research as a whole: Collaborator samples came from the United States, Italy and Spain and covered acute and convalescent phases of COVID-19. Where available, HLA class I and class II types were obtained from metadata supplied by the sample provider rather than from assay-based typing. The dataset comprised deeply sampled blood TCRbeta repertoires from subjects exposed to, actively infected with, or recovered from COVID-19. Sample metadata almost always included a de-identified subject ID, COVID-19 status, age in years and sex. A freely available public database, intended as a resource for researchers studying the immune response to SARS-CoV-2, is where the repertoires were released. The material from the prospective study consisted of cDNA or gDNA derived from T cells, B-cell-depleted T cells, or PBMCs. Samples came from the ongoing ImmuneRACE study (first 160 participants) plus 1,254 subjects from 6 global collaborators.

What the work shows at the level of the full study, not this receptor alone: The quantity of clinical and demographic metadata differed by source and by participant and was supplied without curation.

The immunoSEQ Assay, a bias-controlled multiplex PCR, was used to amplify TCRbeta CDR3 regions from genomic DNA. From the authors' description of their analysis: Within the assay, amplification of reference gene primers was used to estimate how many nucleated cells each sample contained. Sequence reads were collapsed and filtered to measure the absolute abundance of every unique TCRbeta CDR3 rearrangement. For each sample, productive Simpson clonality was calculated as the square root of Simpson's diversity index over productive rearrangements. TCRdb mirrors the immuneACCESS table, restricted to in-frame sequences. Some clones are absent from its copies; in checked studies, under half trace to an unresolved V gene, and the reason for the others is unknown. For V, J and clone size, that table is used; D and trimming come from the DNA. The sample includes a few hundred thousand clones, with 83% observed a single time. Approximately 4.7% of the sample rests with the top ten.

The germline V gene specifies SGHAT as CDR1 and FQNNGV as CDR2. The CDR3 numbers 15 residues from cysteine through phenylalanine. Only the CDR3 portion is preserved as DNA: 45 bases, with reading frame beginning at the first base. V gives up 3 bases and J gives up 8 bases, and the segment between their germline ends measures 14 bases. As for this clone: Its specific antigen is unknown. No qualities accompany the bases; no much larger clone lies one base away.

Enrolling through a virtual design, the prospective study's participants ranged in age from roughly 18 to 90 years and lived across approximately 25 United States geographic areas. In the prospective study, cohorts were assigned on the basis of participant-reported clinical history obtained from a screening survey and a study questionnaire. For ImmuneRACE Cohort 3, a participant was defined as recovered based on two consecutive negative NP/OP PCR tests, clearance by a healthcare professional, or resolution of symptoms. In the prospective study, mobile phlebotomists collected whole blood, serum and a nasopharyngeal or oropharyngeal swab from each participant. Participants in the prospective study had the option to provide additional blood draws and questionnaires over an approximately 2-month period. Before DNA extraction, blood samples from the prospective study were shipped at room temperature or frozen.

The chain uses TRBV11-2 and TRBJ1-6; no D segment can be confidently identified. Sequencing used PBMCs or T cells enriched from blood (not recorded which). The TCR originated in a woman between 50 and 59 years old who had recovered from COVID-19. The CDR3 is CASSLGTAGHSPLHF. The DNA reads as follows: TGTGCCAGCAGCTTGGGTACGGCAGGCCATTCACCCCTCCACTTT. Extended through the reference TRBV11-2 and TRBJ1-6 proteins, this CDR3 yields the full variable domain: EAGVAQSPRYKIIEKRQSVAFWCNPISGHATLYWYQQILGQGPKLLIQFQNNGVVDDSQLPKDRFSAERLKGVDSTLKIQPAKLEDSAVYLCASSLGTAGHSPLHFGNGTRLTVT.